These T cell receptor beta chains were read from a single sample in a study of shared clonotypes between healthy human individuals. The data were produced by immunoSEQ multiplex PCR, yet TCRdb's version contains in-frame clones alone and is incomplete. This sample carries some 480,000 clones, 79% of them seen once, and the ten largest clones take 10% to 15%. Sequencing used PBMCs. These TCRs come from a woman between 35 and 50 years old in good health. Some clones in this sample may be carry-over from other donors' samples. The CDR3 runs from the conserved cysteine through the conserved F or W. D genes are given only for firm matches. Expanded clones get a size class; other rows say once, few or many, or leave the size out.

d_gene	v_gene	len	abundance	j_gene	CDR3nt	CDR3aa
.	TRBV10-3	13	.	TRBJ2-7	TGTGCCATCATAGGAGACGATCCCTACGAGCAGTACTTC	CAIIGDDPYEQYF
.	TRBV27	13	.	TRBJ2-7	TGTGCCAGCAGTTCGTGGCGGACCTACGAGCAGTACTTC	CASSSWRTYEQYF
.	TRBV7-3	13	few	TRBJ1-2	TGTGCCAGCAGCTTATTAGGGACGGCTGGCTACACCTTC	CASSLLGTAGYTF
TRBD1	TRBV5-6	14	.	TRBJ2-7	TGTGCCAGCAGCTTGGGACAGGGGTTCAGCGAGCAGTACTTC	CASSLGQGFSEQYF
TRBD2	TRBV5-4	14	.	TRBJ2-1	TGTGCCAGCAGCCCGGGACTAGCGGGCCCCGAGCAGTTCTTC	CASSPGLAGPEQFF
TRBD2	TRBV9	14	few	TRBJ2-7	TGTGCCAGCAGCCCCACTAGCGGCAACTACGAGCAGTACTTC	CASSPTSGNYEQYF
TRBD1	TRBV7-3	15	once	TRBJ2-5	TGTGCCAGCAGCCAAAACAGGGGGAAGGAAGAGACCCAGTACTTC	CASSQNRGKEETQYF
.	TRBV7-6	14	.	TRBJ2-7	TGTGCCAGCAGCTTAGCGGGGGCTAGCTCCGAGCAGTACTTC	CASSLAGASSEQYF
TRBD1	TRBV7-9	14	.	TRBJ1-4	TGTGCCAGCAGCTTTGGACAGGGAGGTGAAAAACTGTTTTTT	CASSFGQGGEKLFF
TRBD2	TRBV11-2	16	few	TRBJ2-5	TGTGCCAGCAGCTTAGGACTAGCGGGAGAGGGAGAGACCCAGTACTTC	CASSLGLAGEGETQYF
.	TRBV28	15	few	TRBJ1-5	TGTGCCACCGTCCATACAGGTTATAGCAATCAGCCCCAGCATTTT	CATVHTGYSNQPQHF
.	TRBV5-1	13	.	TRBJ2-7	TGCGCCAGCAGCTTCGACAGGAGCTACGAGCAGTACTTC	CASSFDRSYEQYF
TRBD2	TRBV29-1	15	.	TRBJ2-2	TGCAGCGTGGGGACTAGCGGGAGGGCCGGAGGGGAGCTGTTTTTT	CSVGTSGRAGGELFF
TRBD2	TRBV7-8	14	.	TRBJ2-1	TGTGCCAGCAGGACTAGCGGGGGATACGGTGAGCAGTTCTTC	CASRTSGGYGEQFF
.	TRBV7-2	16	few	TRBJ1-4	TGTGCCAGCAGCTTTGCTGCGGCCGCAACTAATGAAAAACTGTTTTTT	CASSFAAAATNEKLFF
.	TRBV5-1	15	.	TRBJ2-7	TGCGCCAGCAGCTTGGGAGGGGGTAGCTACTACGAGCAGTACTTC	CASSLGGGSYYEQYF
.	TRBV11-2	14	.	TRBJ2-3	TGTGCCAGCAGCAAGCCCTCCAGCACAGATACGCAGTATTTT	CASSKPSSTDTQYF
.	TRBV30	15	medium-sized	TRBJ2-2	TGTGCCTGGAGGAGTGCAGGGGAGGATACCGGGGAGCTGTTTTTT	CAWRSAGEDTGELFF